These 4 T cell receptor beta chains were all obtained from the same sample, sequenced in a study of CD8 T cells in ankylosing spondylitis. Overall study findings and caveats: Ankylosing spondylitis blood appeared to be characterized by a TCR beta motif of eight highly homologous variants.

TCRdb re-called the 5' RACE reads with MiXCR, one entry per CDR3 protein. This table holds around 770,000 distinct CDR3 sequences, under 20% found once. Their antigens remain unidentified. The sample consisted of blood, either unsorted or a sorted T cell fraction (not recorded which). Source of these receptors: a male donor with ankylosing spondylitis.

This clonotype was seen a few times. V gene TRBV29-1 combines with J gene TRBJ2-7, with TRBD2 matching over 14 bases. CDR1 and CDR2 from the germline V gene are SQVTM and ANQGSEA. The CDR3 covers 18 residues. CDR3 DNA sequence: TGCAGTGAACGCGGAGAGGGGACTAGCGGGAGTAGGACCTACGAGCAGTACTTC. Protein product: CSERGEGTSGSRTYEQYF.

This clonotype has only a few counts. The chain uses TRBV5-1 and TRBJ2-1; TRBD1 is a possible D gene (5 bases). This CDR3 is 15 amino acids long. The germline V gene encodes CDR1 SGHRS and CDR2 YFSETQ. The V gene lost 0 bases and the J gene lost 5 bases, with 12 bases spanning the gap. The CDR3, as DNA: TGCGCCAGCAGCTTGGGGGTCAGGGATGACAATGAGCAGTTCTTC. Protein sequence: CASSLGVRDDNEQFF.

V and J are TRBV20-1 and TRBJ2-2; the match to TRBD1 covers 7 bases. This CDR3 has 14 residues. J lost 3 bases, V lost 4 bases, and 5 bases had no gene match. Germline loops: CDR1 DFQATT, CDR2 SNEGSKA (reference sequence). The CDR3 is CSATTGVDTGELFF. The CDR3 nucleotides read TGCAGTGCTACCACAGGGGTGGACACCGGGGAGCTGTTTTTT.

The CDR3 sequence: CASSVRGLGTNIQYF. The CDR3, as DNA: TGTGCCAGCAGCGTCAGGGGTCTGGGCACAAACATTCAGTACTTC. V and J are TRBV7-2 and TRBJ2-4, with D perhaps TRBD1 (6 bases). The V end was cut by 5 bases, the J end by 6 bases, with 17 bases between. The CDR3 runs 15 residues. Per germline, CDR1 SGHTA and CDR2 FQGNSA.